The 6 T cell receptor beta chains listed next were all sequenced from one sample in a study of T cells in Graves' hyperthyroidism and ophthalmopathy (dated by TCRdb to the late 2010s). Library preparation was by multiplex PCR. Instrument on record: Illumina HiSeq 2000. The TCR beta CDR3 regions were amplified from the RNA transcripts. A first-round RT-PCR of the TCR CDR3 used the HTBI primer set with the Qiagen OneStep RT-PCR kit. The public reads were run again by TCRdb, first through fastp at Q25 and then through MiXCR, and only productive beta chains were kept. Entries that share a CDR3 protein sequence are merged under the most common genes and DNA. The table for this sample lists more than 500,000 distinct CDR3 sequences; about 16% of them were counted only once. Around 32% of the sample comes from the top ten. The source material was blood. The receptor source for this set is a young woman with Graves' ophthalmopathy.

The CDR3 region has the DNA TGTGCCAGCAGTGACAGTCTAGCGGGAGACTACAATGAGCAGTTCTTC. Amino acid sequence: CASSDSLAGDYNEQFF. This chain uses TRBV6-1 with TRBJ2-1; TRBD2 agrees at 10 bases. The CDR3 covers 16 residues. Losses at the gene ends were 3 bases for V and 3 bases for J; bases not matched to a gene: 5. Germline V gene sequence: CDR1 MNHNS, CDR2 SASEGT.

This clonotype was observed a handful of times. The chain joins TRBV6-1 to TRBJ2-2; D gene unclear. Germline lookup yields CDR1 MNHNS and CDR2 SASEGT. The CDR3 runs to 14 residues. V was trimmed by 6 bases and J by 0 bases, leaving 8 bases between them. CDR3 region: CASRNNANTGELFF. The DNA of the CDR3 is TGTGCCAGCAGAAATAACGCGAACACCGGGGAGCTGTTTTTT.

V is TRBV30 and J is TRBJ1-1, with a possible D match to TRBD1 (6 bases). CDR1 and CDR2 from the germline V gene are GTSNPN and SVGIG (reference sequence). This CDR3 spans 14 amino acids. Deletions cut 2 bases from V and 0 bases from J, with 10 bases between. The CDR3 loop reads CAWSTGPMNTEAFF. The CDR3 nucleotides are TGTGCCTGGAGTACAGGGCCGATGAACACTGAAGCTTTCTTT.

This clonotype was counted many times. DNA of the CDR3: TGCAGTGCCCGCAACCCGGGAGGGCATGATGAGCAGTTCTTC. It encodes CSARNPGGHDEQFF. The V and J genes are TRBV20-1 and TRBJ2-1; 8 bases map to TRBD2. This CDR3 is 14 amino acids long. The ends lost 6 bases at V and 8 bases at J; junction bases unmatched: 12. Per the germline V gene, CDR1 is DFQATT and CDR2 is SNEGSKA (reference sequence).

This clonotype was counted at least ten times. This rearrangement joins TRBV28 to TRBJ2-1, with D possibly matching TRBD2 (6 bases). V dropped 2 bases and J dropped 6 bases, with 14 bases sitting between them. The CDR3 contains 15 residues. Germline loops: CDR1 MDHEN, CDR2 SYDVKM. The CDR3 spells CASSLGGLPPNEQFF. The CDR3, as DNA: TGTGCCAGCAGTTTAGGGGGACTCCCGCCCAATGAGCAGTTCTTC.

The rearrangement links TRBV6-1 to TRBJ2-7, with unresolved D. The CDR3 consists of 12 residues. CDR1 is MNHNS and CDR2 is SASEGT in the germline V gene. The V gene lost 7 bases and the J gene lost 3 bases, with 10 bases spanning the gap. CDR3 sequence reads: CASTKDGYEQYF. CDR3 bases: TGTGCCAGCACCAAGGATGGCTACGAGCAGTACTTC.